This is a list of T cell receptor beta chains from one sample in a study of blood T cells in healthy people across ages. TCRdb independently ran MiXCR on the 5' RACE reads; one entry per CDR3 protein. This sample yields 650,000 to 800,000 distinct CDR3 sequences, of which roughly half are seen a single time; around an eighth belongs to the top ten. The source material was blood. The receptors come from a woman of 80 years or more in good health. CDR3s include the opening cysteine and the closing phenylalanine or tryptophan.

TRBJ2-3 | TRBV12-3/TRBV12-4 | CASSPFRLSTDTQYF
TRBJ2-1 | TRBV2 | CASRADPGLEQFF
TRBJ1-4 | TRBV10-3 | CAIRPTPWEKLFF
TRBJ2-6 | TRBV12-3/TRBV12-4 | CASSFRTGRLSGANVLTF
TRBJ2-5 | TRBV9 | CASSVVAGAQETQYF
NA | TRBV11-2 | CASSYREYEQYF
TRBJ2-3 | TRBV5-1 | CASGGSRDTQYF
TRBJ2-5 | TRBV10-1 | CATTIVGGEETQYF
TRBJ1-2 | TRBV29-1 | CSVEGYTF
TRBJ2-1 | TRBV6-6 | CASSSAYLGGRVEQFF
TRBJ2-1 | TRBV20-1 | CSAPPAGQGDNEQFF
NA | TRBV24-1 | CATSVRTSGRSETQYF
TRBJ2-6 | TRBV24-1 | CATSSHSSGANVLTF
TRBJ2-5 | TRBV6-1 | CASSWTGTQETQYF
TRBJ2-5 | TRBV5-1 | CASSTQGHQETQYF
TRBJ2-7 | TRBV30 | CAWRRPGQGIREQYF
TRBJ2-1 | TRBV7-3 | CASSLRSSRISHNEQFF
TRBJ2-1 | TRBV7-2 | CASSFSSSSHNEQFF
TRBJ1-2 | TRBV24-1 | CATSVRTGANYGYTF
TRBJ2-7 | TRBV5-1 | CASSLEGTHYEQYF
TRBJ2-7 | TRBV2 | CASRADGAYEQYF
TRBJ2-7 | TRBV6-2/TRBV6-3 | CASSYSFTYEQYF
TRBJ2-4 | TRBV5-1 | CASSSQGTPEQYF
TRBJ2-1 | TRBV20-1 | CSARGGQMYNEQFF
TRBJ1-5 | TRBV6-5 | CASSANFGQPQHF
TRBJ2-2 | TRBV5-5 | CASSFHDRGGTGELFF
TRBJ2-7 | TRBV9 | CASSRQMGLAIGEQYF
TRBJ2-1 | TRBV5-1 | CASSRTPGLAVNEQFF
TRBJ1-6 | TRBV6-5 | CASSYPKQGASPLHF
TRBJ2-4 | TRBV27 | CASSLSGSIKNIQYF
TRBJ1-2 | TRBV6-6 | CVSSYAGTANYGYTF
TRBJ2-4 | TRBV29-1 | CSVEGTDRSKNIQYF
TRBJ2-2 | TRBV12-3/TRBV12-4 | CASSSRGGPGSGELFF
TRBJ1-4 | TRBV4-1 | CASSRNRAEKLFF
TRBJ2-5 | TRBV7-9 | CASSVYSAETQYF
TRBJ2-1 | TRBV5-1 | CASSSDTSSYNEQFF
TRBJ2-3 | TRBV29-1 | CSASGPRPGTQYF
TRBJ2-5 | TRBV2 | CASSEAHRGPWETQYF
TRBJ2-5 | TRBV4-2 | CASSPSSATPETQYF
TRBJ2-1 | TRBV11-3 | CASSFLSGTEQFF
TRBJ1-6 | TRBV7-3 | CASSLANWSGMRGNSPLHF
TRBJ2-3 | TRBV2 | CASSELAGGVDTQYF
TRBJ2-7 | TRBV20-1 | CSATSMDEQYF
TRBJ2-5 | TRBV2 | CAGSSRVQETQYF
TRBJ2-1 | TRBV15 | CATSRETGLAVNEQFF
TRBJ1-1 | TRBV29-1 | CSVVIQANTEAFF
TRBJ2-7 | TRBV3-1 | CASSPDGVRYEQYF
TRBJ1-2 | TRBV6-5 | CASSTGQGSSGYTF
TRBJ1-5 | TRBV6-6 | CASSISEVGQPQHF
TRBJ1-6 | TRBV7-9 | CASRRPTGGESPLHF
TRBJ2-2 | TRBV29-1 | CSAKGRGDTGELFF
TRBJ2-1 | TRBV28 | CASSRSGTGENEQFF
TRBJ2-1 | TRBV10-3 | CAISEAQPTYNEQFF
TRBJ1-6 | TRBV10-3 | CAISPGQANSPLHF